This T cell receptor (beta chain) was sequenced in a study of neurological immune-mediated disorders. This clonotype was counted ten times or more. V dropped 0 bases and J dropped 7 bases, with 4 bases sitting between them. This CDR3 has 12 amino acids. CDR1 is LGHNA, CDR2 YNFKEQ, per germline. One entry per CDR3 protein results from TCRdb running MiXCR on the 5' RACE reads. The data contain about 36,000 distinct CDR3 sequences, approximately 10% of them singletons. The TCR was taken from a woman aged 25 to 39 with HTLV-1-associated myelopathy (HAM/TSP). Sequenced material: PBMCs. The chain couples TRBV4-2 to TRBJ2-1; D is unresolved. The CDR3 loop is CASSQDRNEQFF. DNA for the CDR3: TGTGCCAGCAGCCAAGATAGAAATGAGCAGTTCTTC.